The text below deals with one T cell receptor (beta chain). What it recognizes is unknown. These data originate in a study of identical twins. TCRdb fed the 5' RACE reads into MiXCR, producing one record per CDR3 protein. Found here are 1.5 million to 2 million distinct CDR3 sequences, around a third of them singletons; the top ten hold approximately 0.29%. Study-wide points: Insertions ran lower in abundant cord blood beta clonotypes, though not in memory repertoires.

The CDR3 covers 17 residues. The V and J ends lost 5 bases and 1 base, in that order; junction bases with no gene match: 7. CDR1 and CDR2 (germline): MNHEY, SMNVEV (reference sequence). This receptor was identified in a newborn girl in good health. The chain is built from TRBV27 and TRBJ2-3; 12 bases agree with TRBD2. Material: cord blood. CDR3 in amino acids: CASSPGLAGYRTDTQYF. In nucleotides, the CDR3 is TGTGCCAGCAGTCCGGGACTAGCGGGTTACCGCACAGATACGCAGTATTTT.